Presented here are 19 T cell receptor beta chains from one specimen sequenced in a study of blood T cell repertoires in COVID-19. Sequencing was performed with immunoSEQ multiplex PCR; in TCRdb, only in-frame clones are kept and a portion is missing. Of 25,000 to 30,000 clones detected, around three quarters appear once; the ten largest clones hold almost 40%. The sequencing input was peripheral blood. These receptors all come from a man between 65 and 85 years old with acute or convalescent COVID-19.

The V and J genes are TRBV10-1 and TRBJ2-2; D is unclear. The germline gives CDR1 WNHNN, CDR2 SYGVQD (reference sequence). There are 12 residues in the CDR3. V was cut by 3 bases and J by 6 bases, with 5 bases left in between. CDR3: CASSDTAGELFF. The CDR3 DNA reads as TGCGCCAGCAGTGACACTGCCGGGGAGCTGTTTTTT.

The J gene is TRBJ1-6, the V gene TRBV6-2 or TRBV6-3; TRBD1 matches 11 bases. This CDR3 has 15 residues. Per germline, CDR1 MNHEY and CDR2 SVGEGT. The ends lost 2 bases at V and 10 bases at J; junction bases unmatched: 4. The chain's CDR3 is CASSYGTGGLSPLHF. CDR3 DNA: TGTGCCAGCAGTTACGGGACAGGGGGTTTGTCACCCCTCCACTTT.

J is TRBJ2-1 and V is TRBV6-5; 10 positions match TRBD2. Trimming cost V 9 bases and J 6 bases; bases outside gene matches: 8. The germline gives CDR1 MNHEY, CDR2 SVGAGI. This CDR3 region has 14 residues. The CDR3 DNA reads TGTGCCAGTTCACCTAGCGGGAGAAGCAATGAGCAGTTCTTC. Protein product: CASSPSGRSNEQFF.

CDR3 DNA sequence: TGTGCCAGCTCATTCAACAGGGTTGATCGGGGTCAGCCCCAGCATTTT. Its protein product is CASSFNRVDRGQPQHF. The V and J genes are TRBV18 and TRBJ1-5; D perhaps matches TRBD1 (6 bases). The CDR3 has 16 amino acids. V was clipped by 5 bases and J by 6 bases, with 20 bases between them. The V gene's germline CDR1 is KGHSH and CDR2 LQKENI.

The chain uses TRBV19 and TRBJ1-1; D uncertain. Germline lookup yields CDR1 LNHDA and CDR2 SQIVND (reference sequence). This CDR3 contains 16 residues. With 3 bases removed from V and 5 bases from J, the gap between germline ends came to 19 bases. The CDR3 protein is CASSIARRAGETEAFF. The CDR3 bases are TGTGCCAGTAGTATTGCCCGAAGGGCCGGGGAAACTGAAGCTTTCTTT.

V gene TRBV18 combines with J gene TRBJ1-3, with D tentatively TRBD1 (5 bases). The germline V gene encodes CDR1 KGHSH and CDR2 LQKENI. The CDR3 is 16 amino acids. V was pared by 3 bases and J by 7 bases, with 19 bases between. Written as DNA, the CDR3 is TGTGCCAGCTCACCCCTTCCGGGGGGAGTAGGGAACACCATATATTTT. Amino acid sequence: CASSPLPGGVGNTIYF.

A few counts support this clone. The chain is built from TRBV2 and TRBJ2-7; tentatively, D is TRBD2 (6 bases). The V and J ends lost 5 bases and 3 bases respectively, with 14 bases between them. CDR1 SNHLY and CDR2 FYNNEI come from the germline V gene. This CDR3 comprises 14 residues. The CDR3 coding sequence is TGTGCCAGCAGTTATATTACTAGCCGCTACGAGCAGTACTTC. Its translation: CASSYITSRYEQYF.

The chain couples TRBV28 to TRBJ1-5; no reliable D call. Trimming took 2 bases from V and 0 from J, leaving 5 bases between them. The CDR3 contains 14 residues. In germline, CDR1 is MDHEN, CDR2 SYDVKM. Here the CDR3 reads CASSLPLSNQPQHF. CDR3 coding DNA: TGTGCCAGCAGTTTACCCCTTAGCAATCAGCCCCAGCATTTT.

This clone was seen only a few times. The rearrangement joins TRBV6-5 to TRBJ2-7; D uncertain. The V gene's germline CDR1 is MNHEY and CDR2 SVGAGI. The V end was cut by 9 bases, the J end by 5 bases, with 17 bases between. There are 13 residues in the CDR3. This chain's CDR3 is CASQGQPGHEQYF. In nucleotides, the CDR3 is TGTGCCAGTCAAGGTCAGCCAGGCCACGAGCAGTACTTC.

The count of this clone is one. V and J are TRBV2 and TRBJ1-5; 7 bases are shared with TRBD1. In germline, CDR1 is SNHLY, CDR2 FYNNEI. Losses at the gene ends were 5 bases for V and 4 bases for J; bases not matched to a gene: 2. This CDR3 has 13 residues. CDR3 region: CASSIQGNQPQHF. The CDR3 DNA reads TGTGCCAGCAGTATACAGGGGAATCAGCCCCAGCATTTT.

This clone was seen only once. The chain couples TRBV7-3 to TRBJ2-1; possible D gene TRBD2, 5 bases. The germline CDR1 and CDR2 sequences are SGHTA and FQGTGA. V was pared by 1 base and J by 5 bases, with 15 bases between. The CDR3 spans 16 residues. For the CDR3, the DNA is TGTGCCAGCAGCTTAAATGGCGCAGGAGGAGACAATGAGCAGTTCTTC. Translated: CASSLNGAGGDNEQFF.

The chain has TRBV11-3 and TRBJ2-3, with TRBD1 as a possible D gene (6 bases). The CDR3 totals 14 residues. Trimming stripped 5 bases from V and 7 bases from J, with 16 bases between. Germline V gene data show CDR1 as SGHNT and CDR2 as YENEEA. CDR3 loop: CASSQQGESYTQYF. The DNA for the CDR3 is TGTGCCAGCAGCCAACAGGGTGAGAGTTATACGCAGTATTTT.

This chain connects TRBV9 to TRBJ2-5, with TRBD1 identical over 9 bases. The CDR3 has 16 residues. Germline V gene data show CDR1 as SGDLS and CDR2 as YYNGEE. V dropped 3 bases and J dropped 2; count of bases not matched to a gene: 8. This CDR3 is CASSAEDRGEQETQYF. Written as DNA, the CDR3 is TGTGCCAGCAGCGCCGAGGACAGGGGTGAGCAAGAGACCCAGTACTTC.

The chain has TRBV15 and TRBJ2-7; TRBD2 agrees at 10 bases. The junction had 3 bases not matched to a gene; V was cut back by 1 base and J by 6 bases. Per germline, CDR1 LNHNV and CDR2 YYDKDF (reference sequence). This CDR3 contains 14 residues. This chain's CDR3 is CATSRVASGGEQYF. CDR3 coding DNA: TGTGCCACCAGCAGAGTGGCTAGCGGGGGCGAGCAGTACTTC.

The chain joins TRBV5-1 to TRBJ2-5; possible D gene TRBD2, 6 bases. There are 14 residues in the CDR3. Germline loops: CDR1 SGHRS, CDR2 YFSETQ. V shed 2 bases and J shed 3 bases, with 11 bases lying between them. The CDR3 here is CASSFVGGEETQYF. The CDR3 DNA reads as TGCGCCAGCAGCTTTGTAGGAGGGGAAGAGACCCAGTACTTC.

This chain connects TRBV3-1 (or the pseudogene TRBV3-2) to TRBJ1-4, with D maybe TRBD1 (5 bases). Germline loops: CDR1 LGHDT, CDR2 YNNKEL (reference sequence). The CDR3 contains 16 residues. Trimming cost V 10 bases and J 5 bases, with 23 bases left between them. CDR3 sequence reads: CATVPPTREGNEKLFF. In DNA form, the CDR3 reads TGTGCCACCGTCCCCCCGACGAGGGAGGGGAATGAAAAACTGTTTTTT.

The CDR3: CASSYLASSYEQYF. CDR3 DNA: TGTGCCAGCAGTTACTTGGCCTCCTCCTACGAGCAGTACTTC. V gene TRBV6-5 combines with J gene TRBJ2-7; D is undetermined. The germline gives CDR1 MNHEY, CDR2 SVGAGI. This CDR3 is 14 amino acids long. With 1 base removed from V and 0 bases from J, the gap between germline ends came to 7 bases.

The rearrangement uses TRBV14 and TRBJ2-1, with 11 nucleotides matching TRBD2. With V trimmed by 4 bases and J by 3 bases, 5 bases remained unmatched. CDR1 and CDR2 (germline): SGHDN, FVKESK. The CDR3 length is 16 residues. The CDR3 here is CASSPMTSGIYNEQFF. The CDR3 nucleotides are TGTGCCAGCAGCCCGATGACTAGCGGGATCTACAATGAGCAGTTCTTC.

This clone was counted a single time. This chain connects TRBV18 to TRBJ2-5; 8 positions match TRBD2. The junction had 5 bases not matched to a gene; V was cut back by 0 bases and J by 5 bases. This CDR3 is 15 amino acids long. Germline CDR1 reads KGHSH; CDR2 reads LQKENI. The CDR3 here is CASSPPGLAGETQYF. CDR3 DNA sequence: TGTGCCAGCTCACCACCTGGACTAGCTGGGGAGACCCAGTACTTC.